This T cell receptor beta chain was recovered during a study of cytomegalovirus exposure and HLA in healthy donors (dated by TCRdb to between 2016 and 2019). For the wider study: In an earlier analysis of roughly 500 of the donors, 250 to 350 Gb of sequence data and roughly 100 million unique TCR beta sequences from approximately 180 million T cells were reported. Of the approximately 400 genotyped donors, approximately 82% fell in the genetic ancestry cluster associated with self-reported Caucasian donors. An earlier analysis of some 600 of the donors applied high-throughput TCR beta sequencing to assess whether each TCR beta V gene segment acted as functional or pseudogenic. Both class I and class II loci were covered by HLA typing, at four-digit resolution. Besides the first cohort of hundreds of subjects, a separate validation cohort made up of roughly 130 different subjects was used. On average, about 200,000 unique TCR beta nucleotide sequences were sequenced per donor among 398 genotyped donors of the cohort, with 15% to 20% of those sequences being non-productive. To study patterns of TCR occurrence, a later analysis re-analyzed previously published TCR beta repertoires from under 750 donors and added high-resolution HLA genotyping. Typing coverage differed by locus: A, B, C, DRB1 and DQB1 were typed in about 620-640 donors, DQA1 in about 560, DPA1 in around 610, and DPB1 in 450 to 490. The study profiled the T cell repertoires of about 640 subjects by immunosequencing and related them to cytomegalovirus serostatus. The study was designed to test whether signatures of past pathogen exposure could be identified by cataloging public T cell receptors. The later analysis used no new phenotypic data to find candidate immune exposures, relying instead on TCR beta sequences and their occurrence across donors. Donor age, sex, ethnicity and CMV serostatus were collected together with the repertoire data. High-throughput TCR immunosequencing, statistical association of individual TCRs with disease status, and machine learning were combined to predict cytomegalovirus infection status. Every repertoire in the discovery cohort had been generated on one and the same sequencing platform. Approximately 330 gigabases of sequencing data and 91 million or so unique TCR sequences made up an early release that covered 500 to 650 HLA-typed donors. Because of strong linkage in the cohort, roughly 5 DR-DQ haplotypes were treated as single units for association and clustering. A later genetic analysis took genome-wide SNP genotypes for 398 of the 666 donors and used that subset as a discovery cohort.

Summary of the overall study and its limitations: Because the 87-base-pair reads could not distinguish some IMGT-functional V segments, including TRBV6-2 and TRBV6-3, those segments were excluded. Compared with the roughly 670-donor mean, donors in an Asian-associated ancestry cluster had fewer N-insertions in productive TCRs, according to a later genetic analysis. It was suggested by the authors that the approach could potentially be generalized to other disease states and immunological phenotypes. When HLA alleles, especially DR and DQ, strongly co-occurred, TCR associations were difficult to assign to individual alleles. In a later analysis, the rate of TCR association differed among HLA loci, with DRB1 alleles having the most associated TCRs and HLA-C alleles having the fewest. Immune exposure information for the cohort was limited to CMV serostatus. A later genetic analysis associated a missense DCLRE1C variant with V-gene and J-gene trimming of TCR beta chains, and an independent cohort replicated the association. Cytomegalovirus status was reported to be diagnosed by the classifier with high specificity and sensitivity in both the original and validation cohorts. A few of the identified cytomegalovirus-associated TCR beta chains were confirmed in vitro to be specific for cytomegalovirus antigens. According to a later analysis, most CMV-associated TCR beta chains appeared to be HLA-restricted, and the HLA associations seemed to be driven largely by CMV exposure. The presence/absence analyses assumed that sequencing depth was roughly uniform across donors, and that assumption may not be true. In an earlier analysis of some 500 of the donors, most TCR beta V segments appeared in productive rearrangements about 87% or about 30% of the time, broadly matching IMGT annotations. A further reported finding was that TCR beta sequences accurately predicted the HLA-A and HLA-B alleles for most subjects in the first cohort. Because counts were too low, roughly 18 rarely observed V segments, including chromosome 9 orphons, were left out of the earlier analysis of approximately 580 of the donors. In a later analysis, several top co-occurrence clusters were reported to appear linked to parvovirus B19, influenza, CMV and Epstein-Barr virus. A later analysis found that HLA-associated TCR beta chains were more clonally expanded and had lower generation probabilities than equally common non-associated chains. Because HLA typing was unavailable for some donors at each locus, only the typed subset was used in association tests. Linkage disequilibrium might explain the correlated functional status among segregating V segments, but an unknown experimental factor could not be excluded. The cohort was sequenced for TCR beta chains only, and without alpha or paired-chain data the features that could be detected were limited. In the study, 150 to 200 TCR beta chains were listed as associated with cytomegalovirus. A later analysis associated around 16,000 TCR beta sequences with specific HLA alleles at a false discovery rate of 0.05. Most TCR sequences were observed very rarely across donors, whereas some public TCRs were present in many individuals. A cluster of highly shared sequence variants was judged likely to be a technical artifact of the sequencing pipeline.

V trim: 8 bases; J trim: 6 bases; unmatched bases: 4. From a lookup of the germline V gene (reference sequence), CDR1 and CDR2 are WNHNN and SYGVQD. The CDR3 holds 13 amino acids from the cysteine to the phenylalanine. Left in the record is the CDR3 DNA by itself, 39 bases read in frame from the first base. The library was generated by the immunoSEQ multiplex PCR assay. The multiplex PCR relied on a mix of 60 forward primers for TCR Vbeta segments and 13 reverse primers for TCR Jbeta segments. The CDR3 region of rearranged TCR beta genes was amplified from genomic DNA by a multiplex PCR assay. Amplified TCR beta libraries were sequenced as 87-base-pair reads on the Illumina HiSeq System. Processing in the source paper ran as follows. Across the 600 to 700 repertoires, a later analysis counted around 80 million unique TCR beta chains, approximately 12 million of which were shared by at least two donors. Raw reads were error-corrected and collapsed into unique sequences with a nearest-neighbor algorithm that merged closely related sequences to remove PCR and sequencing errors. To assign V, D and J gene segments, CDR3 sequences were aligned to IMGT reference sequences. For a sequence to be retained, a match of at least six nucleotides was required to both a V gene segment and a J gene segment. Rearrangements were called productive when the CDR3 lacked stop codons and stayed in frame with V and J; all others were non-productive. Following IMGT convention, CDR3 was defined as the stretch from the second conserved V-encoded cysteine to the conserved J-encoded phenylalanine. Sequences without an unambiguous match to a single V gene segment were excluded from the earlier analysis of several hundred of the donors. An earlier analysis of fewer than 650 of the donors classified V segments as functional when productive rearrangements were above 56.7% and as segregating when the standard deviation between donors was above 5%. To diagnose cytomegalovirus status from the catalog of TCR beta chain sequences, a statistical classification framework was built. In a later analysis, TCR nucleotide sequences were compared against IMGT/GENE-DB human TR gene sequences so that V and J genes could be assigned. A later analysis assigned CDR3 sequences and most-parsimonious VDJ recombination scenarios with the TCRdist pipeline. A later analysis defined each TCR beta chain by its CDR3 amino acid sequence plus V-gene family, and excluded reads lacking a unique V-gene family. As a way to deal with suspected cross-contamination and a sequencing artifact, a later analysis dropped 592 nucleotide sequences that were highly shared and had low generation probability. For each public chain, a later analysis derived a clonal expansion index from normalized ranks of inferred template counts within each repertoire. A later analysis computed generation probabilities with a VDJ recombination model fitted to out-of-frame rearrangements, and checked the results against IGoR. In a later analysis, TCR-TCR, TCR-HLA and TCR-CMV co-occurrence was scored with hypergeometric tests, and a repertoire-size bias correction was applied to TCR pairs. To estimate false discovery rates, a later analysis permuted the HLA or CMV assignments 20 times. In a later analysis, co-occurring TCRs were grouped using DBSCAN, with TCRdist sequence similarity added in when clustering inside HLA-allele-positive subsets. Repertoires with fewer than 30,000 or more than 120,000 public chains, plus five repertoires with anomalous nucleotide sharing, were excluded from co-occurrence clustering. TCRdb re-hosts the immuneACCESS table, in-frame sequences only. Its copies lack some clones; in the studies checked, an unresolved V gene accounts for under half of them, and the cause for the rest is not known. V, J and clone size reflect that table, while D and trimming were determined from the DNA. For this sample there are approximately 190,000 clones; over 65% appear just once. The ten biggest clones cover 1.8% of the sample.

In total, 630 or so healthy bone marrow donors made up the cohort. All cohort members were sampled while nominally healthy, although unrecorded immune exposures were likely present. The donor was CMV seronegative and belonged to the group of 352 seronegative cohort members. A peripheral blood sample was collected from each donor, and TCR beta sequencing was performed on peripheral blood mononuclear cells. Genomic DNA was extracted from the blood cell samples with the Qiagen DNeasy Blood Extraction Kit. This clone showed up just a few times. Its antigen is not yet known. Qualities for individual bases were not recorded, and no much larger clone is one base off.

Rearrangement joined TRBV10-1 to TRBJ1-4, and 9 junction bases match TRBD1. The sample taken for sequencing was PBMCs. The sequence derives from a woman between 25 and 40 years old in good health and CMV-seronegative. At the DNA level, the sequence is TGCGCCAGCGCCAGGGACAGGGATGAAAAACTGTTTTTT. Translated, this is CASARDRDEKLFF.